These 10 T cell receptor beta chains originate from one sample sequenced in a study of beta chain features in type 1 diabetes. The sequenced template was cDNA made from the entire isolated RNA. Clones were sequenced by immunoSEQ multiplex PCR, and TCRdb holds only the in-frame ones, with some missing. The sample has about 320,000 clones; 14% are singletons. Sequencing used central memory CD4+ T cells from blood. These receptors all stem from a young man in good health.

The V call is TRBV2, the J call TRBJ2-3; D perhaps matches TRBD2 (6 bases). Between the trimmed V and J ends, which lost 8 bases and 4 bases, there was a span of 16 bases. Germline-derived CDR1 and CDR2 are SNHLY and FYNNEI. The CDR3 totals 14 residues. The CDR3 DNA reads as TGTGCCAGCGCCACCCGGAGGGCGGCAGATACGCAGTATTTT. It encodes CASATRRAADTQYF.

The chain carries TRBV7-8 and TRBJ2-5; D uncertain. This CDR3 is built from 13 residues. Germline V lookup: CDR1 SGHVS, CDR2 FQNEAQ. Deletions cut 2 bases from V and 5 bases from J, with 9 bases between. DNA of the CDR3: TGTGCCAGCAGCTTATTACGCGAGGAGACCCAGTACTTC. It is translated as CASSLLREETQYF.

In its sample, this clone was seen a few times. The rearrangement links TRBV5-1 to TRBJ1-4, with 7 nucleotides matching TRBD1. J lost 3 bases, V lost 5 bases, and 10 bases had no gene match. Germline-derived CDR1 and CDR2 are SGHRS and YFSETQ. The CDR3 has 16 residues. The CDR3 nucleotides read TGCGCCAGCAGTATTGGGAGGGGGCTGGCTAATGAAAAACTGTTTTTT. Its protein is CASSIGRGLANEKLFF.

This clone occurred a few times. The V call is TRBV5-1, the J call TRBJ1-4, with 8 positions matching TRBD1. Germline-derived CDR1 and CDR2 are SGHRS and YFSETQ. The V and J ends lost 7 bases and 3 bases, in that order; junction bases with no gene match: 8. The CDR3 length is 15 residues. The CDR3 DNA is TGCGCCAGCCCGGACAGGGAGTCCGCTAATGAAAAACTGTTTTTT. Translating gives CASPDRESANEKLFF.

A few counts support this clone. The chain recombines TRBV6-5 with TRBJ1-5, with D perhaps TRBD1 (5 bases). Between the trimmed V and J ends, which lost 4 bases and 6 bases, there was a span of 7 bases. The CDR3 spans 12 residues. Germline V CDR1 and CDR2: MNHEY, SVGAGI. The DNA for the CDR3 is TGTGCCAGCAGTTTCCAGGGTCAGCCCCAGCATTTT. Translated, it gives CASSFQGQPQHF.

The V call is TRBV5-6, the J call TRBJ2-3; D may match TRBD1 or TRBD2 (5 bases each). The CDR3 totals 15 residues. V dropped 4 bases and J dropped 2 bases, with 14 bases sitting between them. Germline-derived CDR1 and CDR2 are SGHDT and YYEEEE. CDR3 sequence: CASSLDSGFTDTQYF. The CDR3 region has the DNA TGTGCCAGCAGCCTCGACAGCGGTTTCACAGATACGCAGTATTTT.

CDR3 nucleotide sequence: TGTGCCAGCAGCTACGAGGGAACGTGGAAAGGAAAGATAGAGACCCAGTACTTC. Translated, it gives CASSYEGTWKGKIETQYF. This chain links TRBV11-1 with TRBJ2-5; D possibly corresponds to TRBD2 (5 bases). The V end lost 4 bases, the J end lost 4 bases, and 25 bases lay between the germline ends. Germline assignment: CDR1 SGHAT and CDR2 FQDESV (reference sequence). The CDR3 runs to 18 residues.

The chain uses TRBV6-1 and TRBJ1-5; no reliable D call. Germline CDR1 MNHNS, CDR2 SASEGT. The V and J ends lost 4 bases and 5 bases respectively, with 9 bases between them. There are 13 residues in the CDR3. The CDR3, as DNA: TGTGCCAGCAGTGTCGTCGGGGATCAGCCCCAGCATTTT. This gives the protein CASSVVGDQPQHF.

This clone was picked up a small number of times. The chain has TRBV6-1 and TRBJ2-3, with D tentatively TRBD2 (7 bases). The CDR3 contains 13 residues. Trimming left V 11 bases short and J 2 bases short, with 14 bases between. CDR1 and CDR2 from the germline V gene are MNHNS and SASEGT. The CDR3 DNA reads TGTGCCGGGGGAGGGACATACACAGATACGCAGTATTTT. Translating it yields CAGGGTYTDTQYF.

The CDR3 DNA reads TGTGCCAGCAGTGATCAGGGGGCGGGCGAGCAGTACTTC. This translates into CASSDQGAGEQYF. The chain uses TRBV2 and TRBJ2-7; 8 nucleotides align to TRBD1. The V gene end was trimmed by 3 bases and the J gene end by 6 bases; junction bases not matched to a gene: 4. This CDR3 is 13 amino acids long. Germline V lookup: CDR1 SNHLY, CDR2 FYNNEI.